This is a list of T cell receptor beta chains from one sample in a study of shared clonotypes between healthy human individuals. Using immunoSEQ multiplex PCR, the repertoire was profiled, and TCRdb retains in-frame clones only, with some absent. The sample has nearly 750,000 clones; around 77% are singletons. The specimen sequenced was memory CD4+ T cells sorted from blood. These receptor sequences come from a young woman in good health. Both conserved end residues are part of each CDR3. D genes are given only for firm matches. Clone size, where shown, is once, few, many, or a class for clones that have expanded.

clone_size j_call d_call v_call cdr3_aa cdr3_nt
NA TRBJ1-5 NA TRBV19 CASSIGNPNQPQHF TGTGCCAGTAGTATAGGGAATCCCAATCAGCCCCAGCATTTT
NA TRBJ2-2 TRBD2 TRBV25-1 CASSEQPLAAINTGELFF TGTGCCAGCAGTGAACAACCGCTAGCGGCTATTAACACCGGGGAGCTGTTTTTT
NA TRBJ1-1 NA TRBV4-2 CASSGTLNTEAFF TGTGCCAGCAGCGGGACATTGAACACTGAAGCTTTCTTT
NA TRBJ2-2 NA TRBV4-1 CASSQDGRYTGELFF TGCGCCAGCAGCCAAGATGGAAGGTACACCGGGGAGCTGTTTTTT
NA TRBJ2-5 TRBD2 TRBV7-9 CASSSGTMRETQYF TGTGCCAGCAGCTCCGGGACTATGCGCGAGACCCAGTACTTC
NA TRBJ2-2 TRBD2 TRBV5-6 CASSSPRLAENTGELFF TGTGCCAGCAGCTCCCCACGGCTAGCGGAGAACACCGGGGAGCTGTTTTTT
once TRBJ2-3 TRBD1 TRBV2 CASSRDRGITTDTQYF TGTGCCAGCAGCCGGGACAGGGGTATTACCACAGATACGCAGTATTTT
NA TRBJ1-2 NA TRBV6-5 CASSYATGVYTF TGTGCCAGCAGTTACGCGACAGGCGTCTACACCTTC
NA TRBJ2-5 NA TRBV4-2 CASSQNPGAPETQYF TGTGCCAGCAGCCAAAATCCGGGGGCCCCAGAGACCCAGTACTTC
few TRBJ2-7 TRBD2 TRBV18 CASSPESIVGTSGNF TGTGCCAGCTCACCTGAGTCGATCGTCGGGACTAGCGGAAACTTC
NA TRBJ2-7 TRBD1 TRBV6-1 CASRGDRNYEQYF TGTGCCAGCAGGGGGGACAGGAACTACGAGCAGTACTTC
NA TRBJ1-1 NA TRBV4-1 CASSLTFIGDYTEAFF TGCGCCAGCAGCCTTACTTTTATCGGCGATTACACTGAAGCTTTCTTT
NA TRBJ2-7 TRBD1 TRBV6-1 CASRGQFRSYEQYF TGTGCCAGCAGGGGACAGTTCCGTTCCTACGAGCAGTACTTC
few TRBJ1-1 NA TRBV6-5 CASTDVGGQNTEAFF TGTGCCAGCACCGACGTGGGAGGCCAGAACACTGAAGCTTTCTTT
NA TRBJ1-2 NA TRBV4-1 CASSQEQAPYGYTF TGCGCCAGCAGCCAAGAGCAAGCACCTTATGGCTACACCTTC
NA TRBJ1-5 NA TRBV27 CASSFAGPNQPQHF TGTGCCAGCAGTTTCGCAGGGCCCAATCAGCCCCAGCATTTT
NA TRBJ2-3 TRBD2 TRBV11-2 CASSLDRGADTQYF TGTGCCAGCAGCTTAGATCGGGGGGCAGATACGCAGTATTTT
NA TRBJ1-3 TRBD1 TRBV15 CATSSPGTGGFGNTIYF TGTGCCACCAGCTCTCCCGGGACAGGGGGTTTTGGAAACACCATATATTTT
NA TRBJ2-5 TRBD2 TRBV28 CASGRTSGRVYGETQYF TGTGCCAGCGGCCGGACTAGCGGGAGGGTATATGGAGAGACCCAGTACTTC
NA TRBJ1-2 NA TRBV6-1 CASRQSGTESYGYTF TGTGCCAGCAGACAATCCGGGACGGAAAGTTATGGCTACACCTTC